Presented here are 10 T cell receptor beta chains from one specimen sequenced in a study of T cell changes during pregnancy in multiple sclerosis. The table came from immunoSEQ multiplex PCR; TCRdb's copy has only in-frame clones and leaves some out. The table includes just under 65,000 clones, around 91% detected once. The sequences come from peripheral blood, collected in the third trimester of pregnancy. The receptor source for this set is a female donor in good health, enrolled as a control in a pregnancy study.

In its sample, this clone was seen a few times. The chain recombines TRBV21-1 with TRBJ2-7; the tabulated D call, TRBD1, remains unverified against the DNA. TRBV21-1 is deemed a pseudogene. This CDR3 is 11 amino acids long. For the CDR3, the DNA is TGTGCCAGCAGCACTGGGGACAAGAAGTACTTC. Translated, it gives CASSTGDKKYF.

The gene calls are TRBV19 and TRBJ2-1, with 11 bases fitting TRBD1. CDR1 is LNHDA, CDR2 SQIVND, per germline (reference sequence). V was pared by 5 bases and J by 5 bases, with 5 bases of the junction left unmatched. The CDR3 covers 15 residues. DNA of the CDR3: TGTGCCAGTAGTCCGGGACAGGGGGTAGACAATGAGCAGTTCTTC. It encodes CASSPGQGVDNEQFF.

This chain joins TRBV10-3 and TRBJ2-7; D is perhaps TRBD2 (5 bases). Germline V gives CDR1 ENHRY, CDR2 SYGVKD. V shed 6 bases and J shed 3 bases, with 6 bases lying between them. This CDR3 has 11 amino acids. The CDR3 protein is CAISGVYEQYF. The CDR3 DNA sequence: TGTGCCATCAGCGGGGTCTACGAGCAGTACTTC.

The CDR3 bases are TGTGCCAGCAGTGAATATCGGGGGTCGGCGCACTCTGGAAACACCATATATTTT. Its protein is CASSEYRGSAHSGNTIYF. The rearrangement uses TRBV25-1 and TRBJ1-3; D is possibly TRBD1 (5 bases). Trimming stripped 0 bases from V and 0 bases from J, with 15 bases between. The CDR3 is 18 residues long. Germline CDR1 reads MGHDK; CDR2 reads SYGVNS.

This chain joins TRBV19 and TRBJ1-1, with D perhaps matching TRBD1 (5 bases). CDR3 length equals 15 residues. Deletions cut 4 bases from V and 3 bases from J, with 15 bases between. CDR1 and CDR2 (germline): LNHDA, SQIVND (reference sequence). Here the CDR3 DNA reads TGTGCCAGTAGTAGCCCCCGGGGGGTGTACACTGAAGCTTTCTTT. Its translation is CASSSPRGVYTEAFF.

This clone appeared once. J is TRBJ1-5 and V is TRBV6-1; the D gene is possibly TRBD1 (5 bases). Germline CDR1 is MNHNS and CDR2 is SASEGT. The CDR3 spans 15 residues. V was cut by 5 bases and J by 6 bases, with 17 bases left in between. CDR3: CASSPPTGGSQPQHF. CDR3 bases: TGTGCCAGCAGTCCTCCGACCGGGGGGTCTCAGCCCCAGCATTTT.

The chain carries TRBV6-1 and TRBJ2-2, with D tentatively TRBD1 (7 bases). The V and J ends lost 4 bases and 5 bases respectively, with 17 bases between them. CDR3 length equals 16 residues. Germline V gives CDR1 MNHNS, CDR2 SASEGT. The CDR3 is CASSVQGTYGTGELFF. Here the CDR3 DNA reads TGTGCCAGCAGTGTACAGGGGACTTACGGGACCGGGGAGCTGTTTTTT.

The J gene is TRBJ2-1, the V gene TRBV6-5; weak D call: TRBD2 (6 bases). Trimming removed 5 bases from V and 3 bases from J, with 11 bases in between. The CDR3 runs 14 residues. The germline gives CDR1 MNHEY, CDR2 SVGAGI. The CDR3: CASSTGTFYNEQFF. The CDR3 bases are TGTGCCAGCAGTACCGGGACTTTCTACAATGAGCAGTTCTTC.

The chain recombines TRBV5-1 with TRBJ1-2, with 9 bases aligning to TRBD1. V trimming: 4 bases; J trimming: 6 bases; junction bases outside the gene matches: 7. Germline CDR1 reads SGHRS; CDR2 reads YFSETQ. The CDR3 extends over 14 amino acids. This CDR3 reads CASSPGTGRHGYTF. For the CDR3, the DNA is TGCGCCAGCAGCCCCGGGACAGGGAGGCATGGCTACACCTTC.

The chain uses TRBV19 and TRBJ2-5; 9 positions match TRBD2. With 6 bases clipped from V and 5 bases from J, the junction kept 13 bases outside the gene matches. The V gene's germline CDR1 is LNHDA and CDR2 SQIVND (reference sequence). The CDR3 loop spans 16 amino acids. In DNA, the CDR3 is TGTGCCAGTAGCAAAGGGGCGGGAGGGTTTGGGGAGACCCAGTACTTC. It codes for CASSKGAGGFGETQYF. Complete variable domain (other parts from reference TRBV19 and TRBJ2-5): DGGITQSPKYLFRKEGQNVTLSCEQNLNHDAMYWYRQDPGQGLRLIYYSQIVNDFQKGDIAEGYSVSREKKESFPLTVTSAQKNPTAFYLCASSKGAGGFGETQYFGPGTRLLVL.